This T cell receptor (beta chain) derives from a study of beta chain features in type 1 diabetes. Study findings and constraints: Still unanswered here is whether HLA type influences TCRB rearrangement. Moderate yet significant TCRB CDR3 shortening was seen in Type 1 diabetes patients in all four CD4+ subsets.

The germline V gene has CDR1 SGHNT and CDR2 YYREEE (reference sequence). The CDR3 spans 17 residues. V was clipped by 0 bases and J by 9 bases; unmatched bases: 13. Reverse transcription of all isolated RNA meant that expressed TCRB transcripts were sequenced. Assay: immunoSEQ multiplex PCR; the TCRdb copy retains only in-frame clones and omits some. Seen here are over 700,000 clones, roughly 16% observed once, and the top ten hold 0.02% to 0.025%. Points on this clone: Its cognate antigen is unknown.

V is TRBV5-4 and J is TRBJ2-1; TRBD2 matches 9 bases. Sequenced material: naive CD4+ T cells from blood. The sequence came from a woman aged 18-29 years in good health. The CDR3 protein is CASSLGVGSGRWGEQFF. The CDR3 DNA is TGTGCCAGCAGCTTGGGGGTTGGTAGCGGGAGATGGGGTGAGCAGTTCTTC.